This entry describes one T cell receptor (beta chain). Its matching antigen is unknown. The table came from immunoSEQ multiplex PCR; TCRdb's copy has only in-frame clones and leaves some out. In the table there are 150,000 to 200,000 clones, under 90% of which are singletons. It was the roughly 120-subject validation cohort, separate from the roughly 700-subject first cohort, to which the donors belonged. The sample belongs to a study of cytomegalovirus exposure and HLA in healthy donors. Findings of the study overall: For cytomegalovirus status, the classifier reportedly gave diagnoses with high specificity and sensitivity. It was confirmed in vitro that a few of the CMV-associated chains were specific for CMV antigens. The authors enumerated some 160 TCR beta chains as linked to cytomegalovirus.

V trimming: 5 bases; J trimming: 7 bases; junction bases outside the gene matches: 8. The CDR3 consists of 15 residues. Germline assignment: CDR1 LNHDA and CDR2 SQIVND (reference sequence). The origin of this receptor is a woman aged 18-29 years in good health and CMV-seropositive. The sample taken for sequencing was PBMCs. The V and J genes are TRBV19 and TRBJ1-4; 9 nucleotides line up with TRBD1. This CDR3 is CASSSPGTGSEKLFF. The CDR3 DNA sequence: TGTGCCAGTAGTTCCCCCGGGACAGGGTCTGAAAAACTGTTTTTT.